This T cell receptor beta chain appears in the sequencing data of a study of T cell responses to AZD1222 COVID-19 vaccine. Overall study results and limits: It was only after the peak T cell response that any repertoires were sampled. In a largely white British group with more females than males, clonal diversity was possibly underestimated. Reportedly, nearly half of unique spike TCRs recognized epitopes outside B.1.351/B.1.1.7 mutations. With dominance at 160-218 and 743-854, vaccine-associated CD4 TCRs spanned spike.

Using immunoSEQ multiplex PCR, the repertoire was profiled, and TCRdb retains in-frame clones only, with some absent. The data show about 130,000 clones, with over 90% seen just once and roughly 0.9% held by the top ten. Remarks on this clone: Its antigen is currently unknown.

This CDR3 has 14 residues. Trimming took 5 bases from V and 7 from J, leaving 17 bases between them. Germline values: CDR1 SGHVS, CDR2 FQNEAQ. The genes are TRBV7-8 and TRBJ1-1; a possible D gene is TRBD1 (6 bases). Source: peripheral blood, taken on day 0 of AZD1222 vaccination. This receptor was identified in an adult in good health. CDR3 sequence (DNA): TGTGCCAGCAGCCTGTATCTGCAGGGGAGTGAAGCTTTCTTT. As protein: CASSLYLQGSEAFF.